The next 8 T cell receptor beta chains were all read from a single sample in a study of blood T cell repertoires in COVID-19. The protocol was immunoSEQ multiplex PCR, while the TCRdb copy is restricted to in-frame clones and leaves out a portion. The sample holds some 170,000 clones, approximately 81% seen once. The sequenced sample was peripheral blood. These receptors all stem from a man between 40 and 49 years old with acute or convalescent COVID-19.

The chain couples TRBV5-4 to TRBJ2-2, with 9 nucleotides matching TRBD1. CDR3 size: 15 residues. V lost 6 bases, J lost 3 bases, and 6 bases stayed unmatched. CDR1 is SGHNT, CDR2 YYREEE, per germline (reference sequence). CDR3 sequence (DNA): TGTGCCAGCACCATACAGGGGGCCTACACCGGGGAGCTGTTTTTT. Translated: CASTIQGAYTGELFF.

CDR3 DNA: TGCGCCAGCAGCACCCGACAGGGCCTCGACGGCTACACCTTC. Encoded protein: CASSTRQGLDGYTF. The chain couples TRBV4-1 to TRBJ1-2; TRBD1 matches at 7 bases. The CDR3 runs to 14 residues. Trimming at V came to 5 bases and at J to 8 bases, leaving 11 bases not matched to a gene. Looked up from germline, CDR1 is MGHRA and CDR2 is YSYEKL.

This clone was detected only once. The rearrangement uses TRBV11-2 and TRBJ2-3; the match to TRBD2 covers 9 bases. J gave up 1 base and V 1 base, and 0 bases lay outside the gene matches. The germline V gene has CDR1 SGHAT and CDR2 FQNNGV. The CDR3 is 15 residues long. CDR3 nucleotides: TGTGCCAGCAGCTTAGGCGGGGGGGGCACAGATACGCAGTATTTT. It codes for CASSLGGGGTDTQYF.

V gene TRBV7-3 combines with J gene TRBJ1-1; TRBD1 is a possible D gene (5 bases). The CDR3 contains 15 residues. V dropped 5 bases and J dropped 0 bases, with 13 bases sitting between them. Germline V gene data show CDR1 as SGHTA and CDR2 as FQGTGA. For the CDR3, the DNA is TGTGCCAGCAGCGCGGGGGACGGTTTGAACACTGAAGCTTTCTTT. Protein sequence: CASSAGDGLNTEAFF.

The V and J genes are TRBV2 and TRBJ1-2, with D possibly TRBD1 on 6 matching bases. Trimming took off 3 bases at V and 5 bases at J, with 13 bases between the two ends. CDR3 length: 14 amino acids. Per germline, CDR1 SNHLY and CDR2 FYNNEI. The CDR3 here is CASSDSGGSYGYTF. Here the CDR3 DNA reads TGTGCCAGCAGTGACTCGGGGGGCTCTTATGGCTACACCTTC.

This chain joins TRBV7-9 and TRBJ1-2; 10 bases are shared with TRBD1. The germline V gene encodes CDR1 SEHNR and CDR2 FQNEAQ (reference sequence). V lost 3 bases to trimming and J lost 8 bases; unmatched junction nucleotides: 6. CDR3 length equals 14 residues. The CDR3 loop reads CASSFPDRGDGYTF. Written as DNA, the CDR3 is TGTGCCAGCAGCTTCCCGGACAGGGGGGACGGCTACACCTTC.

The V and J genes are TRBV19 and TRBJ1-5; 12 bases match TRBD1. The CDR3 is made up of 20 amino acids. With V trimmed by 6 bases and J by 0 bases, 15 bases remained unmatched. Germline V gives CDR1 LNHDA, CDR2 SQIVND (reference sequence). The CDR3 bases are TGTGCCAGTAGAAATCAAAGCCCGGGACAGGGGGCTTTTAGCAATCAGCCCCAGCATTTT. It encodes CASRNQSPGQGAFSNQPQHF.

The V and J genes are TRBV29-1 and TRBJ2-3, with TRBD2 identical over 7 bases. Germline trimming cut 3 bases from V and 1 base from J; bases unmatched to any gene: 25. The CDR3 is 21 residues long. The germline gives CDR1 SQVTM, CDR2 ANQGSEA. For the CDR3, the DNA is TGCAGCGTTGAGCATCACCAAAAATGCGAACCTCGACTAGCCGGCACAGATACGCAGTATTTT. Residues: CSVEHHQKCEPRLAGTDTQYF.